The 3 T cell receptor beta chains below were found in one sample sequenced in a study of molecular identifiers for immune sequencing clone quantification. TCRdb fed the PCR reads into MiXCR, producing one record per CDR3 protein. The sample lists some 11,000 distinct CDR3 sequences, 16% seen once, with around 1.6% in the top ten. The sample comprised naive CD8+ T cells from blood, with Jurkat cell RNA spiked in. Subset noted: FACS-sorted CD8+CD4-CCR7+CD45RA+ naive T cells. Receptors were obtained from a human donor in good health. Some libraries in this study had Jurkat cell RNA spiked in.

By share, this clonotype ranks as medium-sized. V gene TRBV20-1 combines with J gene TRBJ2-7; TRBD1 or TRBD2 may be the D gene (6 bases each). Trimming pared 6 bases from V and 0 bases from J, leaving 12 bases between. CDR1 DFQATT and CDR2 SNEGSKA come from the germline V gene (reference sequence). CDR3 length equals 13 residues. CDR3 sequence reads: CSALGGSSYEQYF. CDR3 bases: TGCAGTGCCCTAGGGGGGAGCTCCTACGAGCAGTACTTC.

This clonotype was seen a handful of times. The V call is TRBV3-1, the J call TRBJ2-2; D remains unclear. Germline V gene data show CDR1 as LGHDT and CDR2 as YNNKEL (reference sequence). This CDR3 region has 15 residues. V gave up 5 bases and J gave up 8 bases, with 18 bases separating them. The DNA of the CDR3 is TGTGCCAGCAGCTCCATGGAGTCCCCCGTGGGGGAGCTGTTTTTT. Its protein is CASSSMESPVGELFF.

Many counts were recorded for this clonotype. The chain carries TRBV5-4 and TRBJ2-5; D remains unclear. With 4 bases removed from V and 2 bases from J, the gap between germline ends came to 9 bases. The CDR3 is made up of 13 amino acids. Per germline, CDR1 SGHNT and CDR2 YYREEE (reference sequence). Here the CDR3 reads CASSTDPQETQYF. The CDR3 DNA reads as TGTGCCAGCAGCACTGACCCTCAAGAGACCCAGTACTTC.